These T cell receptor beta chains were read from a single sample in a study of memory CD4+ T cells and cytomegalovirus serostatus. Sequencing used immunoSEQ multiplex PCR; TCRdb keeps in-frame clones, though not all of them. The data hold about 56,000 clones, with about 80% observed a single time. The material sequenced was memory CD4+ T cells from blood. The receptors come from an adult in good health and CMV-seronegative. Each CDR3 is given with its conserved first and last residue. Each record gives: V gene, clone size, D gene, J gene, CDR3 protein, CDR3 DNA. D genes are given only for firm matches. Only part of the rows carry a size: once, few, many, or a class if the clone is expanded.

TRBV10-3	.	TRBD1	TRBJ2-7	CAIRARTGQGFSYEQYF	TGTGCCATCAGGGCTAGAACCGGACAGGGATTCTCCTACGAGCAGTACTTC
TRBV9	once	.	TRBJ2-3	CASSVGTSSTDTQYF	TGTGCCAGCAGCGTAGGGACGAGCAGCACAGATACGCAGTATTTT
TRBV7-2	.	.	TRBJ1-6	CASSLGGALGSPLHF	TGTGCCAGCAGCTTAGGAGGGGCGCTAGGATCACCCCTCCACTTT
TRBV11-1	.	TRBD2	TRBJ2-3	CASTPEGRADTQYF	TGTGCCAGCACCCCGGAGGGGAGGGCAGATACGCAGTATTTT
TRBV18	few	.	TRBJ1-2	CASSSGGNYGYTF	TGTGCCAGCTCATCCGGGGGGAACTATGGCTACACCTTC
TRBV19	.	.	TRBJ2-1	CASSKAGPPNEQFF	TGTGCCAGTAGTAAGGCGGGACCCCCGAATGAGCAGTTCTTC
TRBV7-2	once	TRBD1	TRBJ1-2	CASSVTTGGAHGYTF	TGTGCCAGCAGCGTAACGACAGGGGGCGCCCATGGCTACACCTTC
TRBV6-6	.	TRBD1	TRBJ2-7	CASTGTAYEQYF	TGTGCCAGCACCGGGACAGCCTACGAGCAGTACTTC
TRBV6-5	.	.	TRBJ2-1	CASSYEGRVWNEQFF	TGTGCCAGCAGTTATGAGGGCCGGGTCTGGAATGAGCAGTTCTTC
TRBV10-1	.	.	TRBJ2-2	CASSFRDHTGELFF	TGCGCCAGCAGTTTCCGGGATCACACCGGGGAGCTGTTTTTT
TRBV4-1	.	.	TRBJ1-1	CASSPRGAGTEAFF	TGCGCCAGCAGCCCGAGGGGGGCGGGTACTGAAGCTTTCTTT
TRBV28	.	.	TRBJ1-6	CASMGVDSPLHF	TGTGCCAGCATGGGAGTAGATTCACCCCTCCACTTT
TRBV7-2	.	.	TRBJ1-5	CASSHRYQPQHF	TGTGCCAGCAGCCATCGATATCAGCCCCAGCATTTT
TRBV14	.	TRBD1	TRBJ1-6	CASSLGQGGSPLHF	TGTGCCAGCAGCCTAGGACAGGGAGGATCACCCCTCCACTTT
TRBV19	.	.	TRBJ1-2	CASSVGRQGYTF	TGTGCCAGTAGTGTGGGCCGGCAGGGCTACACCTTC
TRBV5-1	.	.	TRBJ1-1	CASSKGSAEAFF	TGCGCCAGCAGCAAGGGATCAGCTGAAGCTTTCTTT
TRBV27	once	.	TRBJ2-1	CASSFPGLQGNEQFF	TGTGCCAGCAGTTTTCCGGGCCTACAAGGGAATGAGCAGTTCTTC
TRBV19	.	TRBD1	TRBJ1-1	CASSIVTTGGTEAFF	TGTGCCAGTAGTATAGTGACTACAGGGGGCACTGAAGCTTTCTTT
TRBV5-1	.	TRBD2	TRBJ2-1	CASSLKLAGGREYNEQFF	TGCGCCAGCAGCTTGAAGCTAGCGGGGGGCCGGGAGTACAATGAGCAGTTCTTC
TRBV7-3	.	.	TRBJ2-5	CASSLALAQGKETQYF	TGTGCCAGCAGCTTAGCCCTAGCGCAGGGGAAGGAGACCCAGTACTTC
TRBV9	.	TRBD1	TRBJ1-5	CASSVGQGGQPQHF	TGTGCCAGCAGCGTCGGACAGGGCGGTCAGCCCCAGCATTTT
TRBV7-8	.	.	TRBJ1-5	CASSFLRTESNQPQHF	TGTGCCAGCAGCTTCCTTAGGACAGAAAGCAATCAGCCCCAGCATTTT
TRBV7-6	.	.	TRBJ2-1	CASSAGNEQFF	TGTGCCAGCAGCGCAGGCAATGAGCAGTTCTTC
TRBV4-1	few	.	TRBJ1-2	CASSHLAPSKPYGYTF	TGCGCCAGCAGCCACCTCGCTCCTTCGAAGCCCTATGGCTACACCTTC
TRBV7-2	.	TRBD1	TRBJ2-7	CASSQDRVTYEQYF	TGTGCCAGCAGCCAGGACAGGGTGACCTACGAGCAGTACTTC
TRBV30	few	.	TRBJ2-7	CACGLGPYEQYF	TGTGCCTGTGGCCTAGGGCCCTACGAGCAGTACTTC
TRBV7-8	.	.	TRBJ1-2	CASSLEGGGMDYDYTF	TGTGCCAGCAGCTTAGAGGGTGGGGGGATGGACTATGACTACACCTTC
TRBV27	.	TRBD2	TRBJ2-3	CASGYGGWTDTQYF	TGTGCCAGCGGCTACGGGGGGTGGACAGATACGCAGTATTTT
TRBV7-8	.	.	TRBJ2-3	CASSPLTGADTQYF	TGTGCCAGCAGCCCTCTCACGGGGGCAGATACGCAGTATTTT
TRBV5-1	.	.	TRBJ1-1	CASSLTGTQLNTEAFF	TGCGCCAGCAGCTTGACCGGGACCCAGTTGAACACTGAAGCTTTCTTT
TRBV6-6	once	.	TRBJ2-3	CASSRQTDTQYF	TGTGCCAGCAGTCGACAGACAGATACGCAGTATTTT
TRBV11-2	.	.	TRBJ2-2	CASSFNTGELFF	TGTGCCAGCAGCTTTAATACCGGGGAGCTGTTTTTT
TRBV18	.	TRBD1	TRBJ2-3	CASSPNRQGTDTQYF	TGTGCCAGCTCACCAAATAGACAGGGAACAGATACGCAGTATTTT
TRBV4-1	.	.	TRBJ1-1	CASSQEAAGFLTEAFF	TGCGCCAGCAGCCAAGAAGCGGCGGGTTTTCTCACTGAAGCTTTCTTT
TRBV30	.	.	TRBJ1-3	CAWSVGTGNTIYF	TGTGCCTGGAGTGTGGGGACTGGAAACACCATATATTTT
TRBV28	.	.	TRBJ2-7	CASSRKAGAEQYF	TGTGCCAGCAGCCGCAAAGCAGGGGCCGAGCAGTACTTC
TRBV6-6	.	.	TRBJ2-2	CASSYGTGELFF	TGTGCCAGCAGTTACGGGACCGGGGAGCTGTTTTTT
TRBV10-1	.	.	TRBJ1-6	CASGWTALRNSPLHF	TGCGCCAGCGGATGGACGGCGTTGAGGAATTCACCCCTCCACTTT
TRBV11-3	.	.	TRBJ2-3	CASSFSRDTQYF	TGTGCCAGCAGCTTCTCAAGAGATACGCAGTATTTT
TRBV13	once	.	TRBJ1-1	CASSLDFNTEAFF	TGTGCCAGCAGCTTAGACTTTAACACTGAAGCTTTCTTT
TRBV5-4	.	.	TRBJ1-2	CASSLEGRGYGYTF	TGTGCCAGCAGCTTGGAGGGCAGGGGATATGGCTACACCTTC
TRBV11-2	once	.	TRBJ2-7	CASSQPPEKNEQYF	TGTGCCAGCAGCCAGCCCCCCGAGAAAAACGAGCAGTACTTC